Listed here are 24 T cell receptor beta chains from one sample, sequenced in a study of T cells in Graves' hyperthyroidism and ophthalmopathy. It was RNA transcripts that yielded the amplified TCR beta CDR3 regions. TCR CDR3 underwent first-round RT-PCR with the HTBI primer set. TCRdb reprocessed the multiplex PCR reads with MiXCR, giving one entry per CDR3 protein. The sample has around 350,000 distinct CDR3 sequences, approximately 14% seen once; the top ten hold about a quarter. Sequenced input: blood. These receptors were collected from a woman younger than 35 with Graves' hyperthyroidism that later progressed to Graves' ophthalmopathy.

The table lists this clonotype with many counts. Written as DNA, the CDR3 is TGTGCCAGCAGCTTAGGACTAGCGGGGCCATCCTACGAGCAGTACTTC. It specifies CASSLGLAGPSYEQYF. The V gene is TRBV7-9, the J gene TRBJ2-7, with TRBD2 identical over 11 bases. Germline-derived CDR1 and CDR2 are SEHNR and FQNEAQ (reference sequence). J gave up 1 base and V 1 base, and 3 bases lay outside the gene matches. The CDR3 consists of 16 residues.

V is TRBV2 and J is TRBJ2-3, with D possibly called TRBD1 or TRBD2 (5 bases each). V lost 3 bases to trimming and J lost 2 bases, with 15 bases between them. The germline CDR1 and CDR2 sequences are SNHLY and FYNNEI. The CDR3 loop spans 16 amino acids. This chain's CDR3 is CASSDSIGGNTDTQYF. The CDR3 nucleotides are TGTGCCAGCAGTGACTCAATTGGGGGAAACACAGATACGCAGTATTTT.

In its sample, this clonotype was seen many times. The V and J genes are TRBV7-2 and TRBJ2-7; D remains unclear. This CDR3 is 14 amino acids long. CDR1 and CDR2 (germline): SGHTA, FQGNSA. Trimming stripped 3 bases from V and 2 bases from J, with 11 bases between. The CDR3 DNA follows: TGTGCCAGCAGCTTTTGGACGGAAGCCTACGAGCAGTACTTC. Its translation is CASSFWTEAYEQYF.

This clonotype has at least ten counts. The rearrangement links TRBV5-1 to TRBJ2-5; D unclear. The germline V gene has CDR1 SGHRS and CDR2 YFSETQ. This CDR3 has 16 amino acids. V lost 4 bases, J lost 1 base, and 17 bases lay in between. CDR3 protein: CASSRRTTSPQETQYF. The DNA for the CDR3 is TGCGCCAGCAGCCGGAGAACTACCTCTCCCCAAGAGACCCAGTACTTC.

This sequence joins TRBV20-1 and TRBJ1-2, with 11 positions matching TRBD1. CDR3 length: 16 residues. From germline, CDR1 is DFQATT and CDR2 SNEGSKA (reference sequence). J lost 9 bases, V lost 4 bases, and 16 bases had no gene match. CDR3 amino acids: CSANEKEGQGARSYTF. CDR3 DNA sequence: TGCAGTGCTAACGAAAAGGAAGGACAGGGGGCTCGGAGCTACACCTTC.

This clonotype was seen repeatedly, ten times or more. V gene TRBV29-1 combines with J gene TRBJ1-2; no clear D gene. Trimming pared 0 bases from V and 4 bases from J, leaving 12 bases between. The CDR3 extends over 14 amino acids. Per germline, CDR1 SQVTM and CDR2 ANQGSEA. CDR3 nucleotide sequence: TGCAGCGTTGAAGATACGGCAGATCCCTATGGCTACACCTTC. This gives the protein CSVEDTADPYGYTF.

In this sample, this clonotype turned up many times. J is TRBJ2-7 and V is TRBV28; perhaps TRBD2 as D (5 bases). Germline CDR1 is MDHEN and CDR2 is SYDVKM. This CDR3 contains 11 residues. Between the trimmed V and J ends, which lost 5 bases and 7 bases, there was a span of 9 bases. This CDR3 is CASSPGIEQYF. The CDR3 region has the DNA TGTGCCAGCAGTCCGGGGATAGAGCAGTACTTC.

As regards this clonotype: A much larger clonotype is one base distant, so this may be a read error. The chain carries TRBV2 and TRBJ2-7; TRBD2 agrees at 7 bases. The CDR3 spans 17 residues. From germline, CDR1 is SNHLY and CDR2 FYNNEI. The V segment lost 5 bases and the J segment 2 bases; nucleotides outside the gene matches: 15. This CDR3 is CASSYSWREPQPYEQYF. DNA of the CDR3: TGTGCCAGCAGTTACTCCTGGCGGGAGCCACAACCCTACGAGCAGTACTTC.

This clonotype was found many times. The rearrangement links TRBV7-2 to TRBJ1-1; possible D gene TRBD1, 6 bases. V lost 7 bases, J lost 1 base, and 16 bases lay in between. Germline-derived CDR1 and CDR2 are SGHTA and FQGNSA. The CDR3 consists of 15 residues. CDR3: CASKGSRGANTEAFF. CDR3 sequence (DNA): TGTGCCAGCAAGGGGTCGCGGGGGGCGAACACTGAAGCTTTCTTT. Full variable domain (rest looked up from reference TRBV7-2 and TRBJ1-1): GAGVSQSPSNKVTEKGKDVELRCDPISGHTALYWYRQSLGQGLEFLIYFQGNSAPDKSGLPSDRFSAERTGGSVSTLTIQRTQQEDSAVYLCASKGSRGANTEAFFGQGTRLTVV.

The chain links TRBV20-1 to TRBJ2-7, with 8 bases that match TRBD2. Per the germline V gene, CDR1 is DFQATT and CDR2 is SNEGSKA (reference sequence). V lost 0 bases to trimming and J lost 3 bases; unmatched junction nucleotides: 7. The CDR3 runs to 15 residues. This CDR3 reads CSARDWTSSDYEQYF. CDR3 nucleotide sequence: TGCAGTGCTAGAGATTGGACTAGCTCGGACTACGAGCAGTACTTC.

V gene TRBV4-3 combines with J gene TRBJ2-2; D unclear. Germline-derived CDR1 and CDR2 are LGHNA and YSLEER. This CDR3 region has 15 residues. Trimming pared 0 bases from V and 3 bases from J, leaving 8 bases between. CDR3 coding DNA: TGCGCCAGCAGCCAAGAAGGGCTTTACACCGGGGAGCTGTTTTTT. Translated, it gives CASSQEGLYTGELFF.

Comments on this clonotype: The junction shows a germline mismatch at one end, possibly a read error. The rearrangement joins TRBV24-1 to TRBJ2-3; D is uncertain. Germline V lookup: CDR1 KGHDR, CDR2 SFDVKD. The length of the CDR3 is 12 residues. In DNA form, the CDR3 reads TGTGCCACCAGTCAGAGCACAAATACGCAGTATTTT. Amino acid sequence: CATSQSTNTQYF.

As to this clonotype: A clone one base away is much larger, so this may be a read error. This sequence joins TRBV3-1 and TRBJ2-4, with 7 bases fitting TRBD1. CDR1 and CDR2 (germline): LGHDT, YNNKEL (reference sequence). CDR3 length: 15 amino acids. As DNA, the CDR3 is TGTGCCAGCAACCAAGAAGAGACAGGGAAAAACATTCAGTACTTC. Translating it yields CASNQEETGKNIQYF.

This clonotype showed up just once. The CDR3 DNA is TGTGCCAGCAGCGTAGTCTCTAGCGGGAGGGCCCCTTTTGGTGAGCAGTTCTTC. Protein product: CASSVVSSGRAPFGEQFF. The chain employs TRBV9 and TRBJ2-1; TRBD2 matches 12 bases. Trimming took 0 bases from V and 9 from J; bases not matched to a gene: 13. This CDR3 comprises 18 residues. CDR1 SGDLS and CDR2 YYNGEE come from the germline V gene.

The chain couples TRBV5-1 to TRBJ1-1, with D hard to call. Germline CDR1 and CDR2: SGHRS and YFSETQ. V was trimmed by 1 base and J by 1 base, leaving 8 bases between them. The CDR3 extends over 14 amino acids. The CDR3 loop reads CASSLRRANTEAFF. CDR3 in DNA: TGCGCCAGCAGCTTGAGGAGGGCGAACACTGAAGCTTTCTTT. The whole variable domain, remainder taken from reference TRBV5-1 and TRBJ1-1, is KAGVTQTPRYLIKTRGQQVTLSCSPISGHRSVSWYQQTPGQGLQFLFEYFSETQRNKGNFPGRFSGRQFSNSRSEMNVSTLELGDSALYLCASSLRRANTEAFFGQGTRLTVV.

V and J are TRBV19 and TRBJ2-2; TRBD2 agrees at 11 bases. The CDR3 is 22 amino acids. J gave up 4 bases and V 1 base, and 20 bases lay outside the gene matches. CDR1 and CDR2 (germline): LNHDA, SQIVND (reference sequence). The CDR3 sequence is CASSIGGHPILPSGRRTGELFF. Written as DNA, the CDR3 is TGTGCCAGTAGTATAGGAGGACATCCAATCCTTCCTAGCGGGAGGCGCACCGGGGAGCTGTTTTTT.

V usage is TRBV20-1 and J usage is TRBJ1-1; D gene unclear. Per the germline V gene, CDR1 is DFQATT and CDR2 is SNEGSKA (reference sequence). The CDR3 sequence is 11 residues long. Trimming took off 6 bases at V and 9 bases at J, with 14 bases between the two ends. As DNA, the CDR3 is TGCAGTGCCCTCGGGCCTACTAAAGCTTTCTTT. This codes for CSALGPTKAFF.

V usage is TRBV5-5 and J usage is TRBJ2-7; D possibly corresponds to TRBD1 (6 bases). Trimming stripped 4 bases from V and 6 bases from J, with 20 bases between. Germline CDR1 is SGHKS and CDR2 is YYEKEE (reference sequence). This CDR3 comprises 15 residues. CDR3 sequence (DNA): TGTGCCAGCAGCCCTGGACAGCCCCTTAAAGGCGAGCAGTACTTC. It translates to CASSPGQPLKGEQYF.

In the case of this clonotype: A much larger clone is a single base away; this may be a read error. The rearrangement uses TRBV19 and TRBJ2-3; possibly TRBD1 for D (5 bases). The CDR3 is made up of 12 amino acids. Germline lookup yields CDR1 LNHDA and CDR2 SQIVND (reference sequence). The CDR3 region is CASNEGTGTQYF. The DNA for the CDR3 is TGTGCCAGTAACGAAGGCACAGGTACGCAGTATTTT.

V and J are TRBV12-5 and TRBJ1-2; no clear D. Between the trimmed V and J ends, which lost 5 bases and 7 bases, there was a span of 11 bases. The germline gives CDR1 LGHNT, CDR2 FRNRAP. The CDR3 length is 12 residues. The CDR3 region has the DNA TGTGCTAGTGGTAATACACGGGGTGGCTACACCTTC. Translated: CASGNTRGGYTF.

Ten or more counts support this clonotype. CDR3 loop: CASSLGTSGGQETQYF. The CDR3 DNA sequence: TGTGCCAGCAGCTTAGGGACTAGCGGGGGACAAGAGACCCAGTACTTC. The chain is built from TRBV7-2 and TRBJ2-5; 13 nucleotides align to TRBD2. In germline, CDR1 is SGHTA, CDR2 FQGNSA. With V trimmed by 1 base and J by 2 bases, 1 base remained unmatched. The CDR3 is made up of 16 amino acids.

In its sample, this clonotype was seen a few times. The chain joins TRBV9 to TRBJ2-2; TRBD2 agrees at 8 bases. Per germline, CDR1 SGDLS and CDR2 YYNGEE. CDR3 length equals 15 residues. The V and J ends lost 3 bases and 7 bases, in that order; junction bases with no gene match: 8. Here the CDR3 reads CASSDTGLADGELFF. The CDR3 DNA reads as TGTGCCAGCAGCGACACCGGACTAGCCGACGGGGAGCTGTTTTTT.

Many counts were recorded for this clonotype. CDR3: CASSLETGKNYGYTF. Here the CDR3 DNA reads TGTGCCAGCAGTTTAGAAACGGGAAAGAACTATGGCTACACCTTC. V and J are TRBV12-3 or TRBV12-4 and TRBJ1-2; no firm D call. This CDR3 has 15 amino acids. V lost 1 base and J 2 bases, leaving 11 bases between the germline ends.

In this sample, this clonotype turned up a few times. The J gene is TRBJ1-2, the V gene TRBV6-1, with 7 bases identical to TRBD1. J gave up 8 bases and V 0 bases, and 6 bases lay outside the gene matches. Germline V gene lookup returns CDR1 MNHNS and CDR2 SASEGT. The CDR3 sequence is 14 residues long. In DNA form, the CDR3 reads TGTGCCAGCAGTGAAGCCGGGACAGCTGGCGGCTACACCTTC. Its protein is CASSEAGTAGGYTF.